These 9 T cell receptor beta chains came from one sample sequenced in a study of T cell responses to AZD1222 COVID-19 vaccine. This table comes from immunoSEQ multiplex PCR, and its TCRdb copy is limited to in-frame clones, with some not included. Found here are about 180,000 clones, around 90% of them singletons; the top ten hold roughly 27%. Specimen: peripheral blood, collected 28 days after the second AZD1222 dose. Source of these receptors: an adult who received the AZD1222 COVID-19 vaccine.

V and J are TRBV4-1 and TRBJ1-1, with TRBD1 identical over 8 bases. The CDR3 runs 13 residues. With V trimmed by 4 bases and J by 4 bases, 2 bases remained unmatched. Germline V gene sequence: CDR1 MGHRA, CDR2 YSYEKL. The CDR3 nucleotides read TGCGCCAGCAGCCCAGGGGGCGGCACTGAAGCTTTCTTT. Residues: CASSPGGGTEAFF.

J is TRBJ2-7 and V is TRBV5-4, with 10 bases fitting TRBD1. The J segment lost 7 bases and the V segment lost 2 bases, leaving 6 bases of the junction unmatched. The CDR3 is 14 residues long. Germline CDR1 reads SGHNT; CDR2 reads YYREEE (reference sequence). The CDR3 region is CASSFRQGAGEQYF. The CDR3 DNA follows: TGTGCCAGCAGCTTCCGACAGGGGGCTGGGGAGCAGTACTTC.

The chain carries TRBV10-3 and TRBJ2-7, with D tentatively TRBD1 or TRBD2 (6 bases each). The germline gives CDR1 ENHRY, CDR2 SYGVKD. The CDR3 covers 15 residues. Trimming left V 3 bases short and J 7 bases short, with 19 bases between. CDR3 loop: CAISDPSRRGEEQYF. CDR3 bases: TGTGCCATCAGTGACCCCAGTCGTAGGGGGGAGGAGCAGTACTTC.

For the CDR3, the DNA is TGTGCCTGGAGTGTCTTACAGGGGGCGGCCACCGGGGAGCTGTTTTTT. It yields the protein CAWSVLQGAATGELFF. J is TRBJ2-2 and V is TRBV30, with 9 nucleotides matching TRBD1. This CDR3 comprises 16 residues. With V trimmed by 0 bases and J by 4 bases, 6 bases remained unmatched. Looked up from germline, CDR1 is GTSNPN and CDR2 is SVGIG (reference sequence).

The V and J genes are TRBV5-8 and TRBJ1-1; unclear D gene. Trimming took 0 bases from V and 8 from J, leaving 8 bases between them. The CDR3 totals 12 residues. Per the germline V gene, CDR1 is SGHTS and CDR2 is YDEGEE. The CDR3 region is CASSLVRREAFF. The CDR3, as DNA: TGTGCCAGCAGCTTGGTGCGGAGGGAAGCTTTCTTT.

V is TRBV7-9 and J is TRBJ2-7; D uncertain. Germline-derived CDR1 and CDR2 are SEHNR and FQNEAQ (reference sequence). The CDR3 spans 13 residues. V dropped 1 base and J dropped 0 bases, with 4 bases sitting between them. The CDR3 region has the DNA TGTGCCAGCAGCTTAGGGCTCTCCTACGAGCAGTACTTC. Protein: CASSLGLSYEQYF.

The sample holds one count of this clone. The chain joins TRBV24-1 to TRBJ2-1; TRBD1 agrees at 8 bases. Germline CDR1 is KGHDR and CDR2 is SFDVKD. The CDR3 has 15 amino acids. J gave up 4 bases and V 7 bases, and 8 bases lay outside the gene matches. The CDR3 sequence is CATRSRDRTYNEQFF. The CDR3, as DNA: TGTGCCACCAGAAGCCGGGACAGGACATACAATGAGCAGTTCTTC.

The chain has TRBV6-6 and TRBJ2-7; D unclear. The V end was cut by 6 bases, the J end by 1 base, with 7 bases between. Germline V gene data show CDR1 as MNHNY and CDR2 as SVGAGI (reference sequence). The CDR3 has 12 residues. The CDR3 protein is CASSVGSYEQYF. Written as DNA, the CDR3 is TGTGCCAGCAGCGTGGGATCCTACGAGCAGTACTTC.

CDR3 region: CASSLASSGGRGETQYF. The CDR3 nucleotides are TGTGCCAGCAGCTTAGCGTCTAGCGGGGGCCGAGGAGAGACCCAGTACTTC. This chain joins TRBV7-2 and TRBJ2-5, with TRBD2 matching 10 bases. The trim removed 0 bases at V and 4 bases at J, leaving 8 bases unmatched. CDR1 is SGHTA and CDR2 is FQGNSA in the germline V gene. CDR3 length: 17 amino acids.